These T cell receptor beta chains were read from a single sample in a study of CD8+CD57+ T cells in acquired aplastic anemia. TCRdb independently ran MiXCR on the reads; one entry per CDR3 protein. The sample lists 100,000 to 130,000 distinct CDR3 sequences; approximately 48% were seen once. The sample was sorted CD4+, CD8+, or CD8+CD57+ T cells (not recorded which) from PBMCs. Every receptor here comes from a human donor in good health, serving as a control. Each CDR3 is given with its conserved first and last residue. The D gene is left open where the match is weak. The listing skips clone size in some rows; elsewhere it reads once, few, many or a size class.

CDR3aa,CDR3nt,j_gene,v_gene,abundance,d_gene
CSAAWDTQYF,TGCAGTGCTGCTTGGGATACGCAGTATTTT,TRBJ2-3,TRBV20-1,NA,NA
CASSIGAIHEQYF,TGTGCCAGTAGTATTGGGGCCATTCACGAGCAGTACTTC,TRBJ2-7,TRBV19,NA,NA
CSARTDRSYEQYF,TGCAGTGCTAGAACGGACAGATCCTACGAGCAGTACTTC,TRBJ2-7,TRBV20-1,NA,NA
CATSRAARGGSPLHF,TGTGCCACCAGCAGAGCAGCCAGAGGAGGTTCACCCCTCCACTTT,TRBJ1-6,TRBV15,NA,NA
CAISGGQGVDEQFF,TGTGCCATCAGTGGCGGACAGGGTGTGGATGAGCAGTTCTTC,TRBJ2-1,TRBV10-3,NA,TRBD1
CASRPGTNTEAFF,TGTGCCAGCAGACCTGGGACAAACACTGAAGCTTTCTTT,TRBJ1-1,TRBV5-4,few,NA
CAISEKTAINSPLHF,TGTGCCATCAGTGAGAAGACAGCGATCAATTCACCCCTCCACTTT,TRBJ1-6,TRBV10-3,NA,NA
CAGSLGTGSVNTEAFF,TGTGCCGGCAGCTTGGGGACAGGAAGCGTGAACACTGAAGCTTTCTTT,TRBJ1-1,TRBV7-9,many,TRBD1
CASSSRGPNTEAFF,TGTGCCAGCAGTTCCAGGGGGCCTAACACTGAAGCTTTCTTT,TRBJ1-1,TRBV6-2/TRBV6-3,NA,TRBD1
CASSLSSNQPQHF,TGTGCCAGCAGCTTGAGCAGCAATCAGCCCCAGCATTTT,TRBJ1-5,TRBV5-4,NA,NA
CASSPATGYTF,TGTGCCAGCAGTCCGGCGACCGGCTACACCTTC,TRBJ1-2,TRBV12-3/TRBV12-4,many,NA
CATSIDGTGGKETQYF,TGTGCCACCAGCATCGACGGGACAGGGGGAAAAGAGACCCAGTACTTC,TRBJ2-5,TRBV15,NA,TRBD1
CASSLGGQLLSYEQYF,TGCGCCAGCAGCTTGGGAGGGCAGCTTCTTTCCTACGAGCAGTACTTC,TRBJ2-7,TRBV5-1,NA,NA
CASRNSGLGVEQYF,TGTGCCAGTAGGAATTCCGGCCTCGGGGTCGAGCAGTACTTC,TRBJ2-7,TRBV19,many,NA
CASSSNSGDTQYF,TGTGCCAGCAGCTCAAATTCCGGGGATACGCAGTATTTT,TRBJ2-3,TRBV11-3,NA,NA
CASSSGHPSSSYNSPLHF,TGTGCCAGTAGTTCCGGACATCCTTCAAGCTCCTATAATTCACCCCTCCACTTT,TRBJ1-6,TRBV19,NA,NA
CASSAGGTGTYEQYF,TGTGCCAGCAGCGCAGGGGGGACAGGGACCTACGAGCAGTACTTC,TRBJ2-7,TRBV7-8,many,TRBD1
CASSVGGGGVNEQFF,TGTGCCAGCAGCGTAGGAGGTGGGGGTGTCAATGAGCAGTTCTTC,TRBJ2-1,TRBV9,NA,NA
CASSSDRGGEQYF,TGTGCCAGCAGCTCGGACAGGGGCGGCGAGCAGTACTTC,TRBJ2-7,TRBV7-2,NA,TRBD1
CASSRGLLGGYTF,TGTGCCAGTAGCAGGGGCCTTCTCGGTGGCTACACCTTC,TRBJ1-2,TRBV19,few,NA
CASSLVFGAQETQYF,TGTGCCAGCAGCTTAGTATTTGGGGCCCAAGAGACCCAGTACTTC,TRBJ2-5,TRBV11-2,many,NA
CASSTGQNTEAFF,TGTGCCAGCAGCACTGGACAGAACACTGAAGCTTTCTTT,TRBJ1-1,TRBV7-3,NA,NA
CASSLGQGGVGNQPQHF,TGTGCCAGCAGCTTAGGACAGGGAGGGGTTGGCAATCAGCCCCAGCATTTT,TRBJ1-5,TRBV11-2,once,TRBD1
CASSLGAQPQHF,TGTGCCAGCAGCTTAGGGGCCCAGCCCCAGCATTTT,TRBJ1-5,TRBV7-2,NA,NA
CASSRKDSSGANVLTF,TGTGCCAGCAGCCGGAAAGACTCCTCTGGGGCCAACGTCCTGACTTTC,TRBJ2-6,TRBV7-8,NA,NA
CASSPPGQNTEAFF,TGTGCCAGCAGTCCGCCCGGACAGAACACTGAAGCTTTCTTT,TRBJ1-1,TRBV25-1,NA,NA
CASSMDFGGKGSGTEAFF,TGTGCCAGTAGTATGGACTTTGGGGGCAAGGGTTCGGGCACTGAAGCTTTCTTT,TRBJ1-1,TRBV19,few,NA
CAIRYTNYGYTF,TGTGCCATCAGGTACACCAACTATGGCTACACCTTC,TRBJ1-2,TRBV10-3,NA,NA
CSSSVSGGPSGTQYF,TGTTCCAGCAGCGTATCGGGGGGGCCGTCAGGGACCCAGTACTTC,TRBJ2-5,TRBV9,once,TRBD2
CASVVTGVSEAFF,TGTGCCAGCGTCGTAACAGGGGTTTCTGAAGCTTTCTTT,TRBJ1-1,TRBV2,NA,TRBD1
CAIGAEEGGYTDTQYF,TGCGCCATCGGGGCTGAGGAGGGGGGTTACACAGATACGCAGTATTTT,TRBJ2-3,TRBV5-1,NA,NA
CASRQGQGATGELFF,TGTGCCAGCAGACAGGGACAGGGGGCCACCGGGGAGCTGTTTTTT,TRBJ2-2,TRBV12-3/TRBV12-4,NA,TRBD1
CASSAIAGTDTQYF,TGTGCCAGCAGTGCCATAGCGGGCACAGATACGCAGTATTTT,TRBJ2-3,TRBV2,NA,NA
CASSPGRSSGANVLTF,TGTGCCAGCAGCCCGGGACGGAGCTCTGGGGCCAACGTCCTGACTTTC,TRBJ2-6,TRBV12-3/TRBV12-4,many,NA
CAISDAGDADTQYF,TGTGCCATCAGTGACGCAGGGGACGCAGATACGCAGTATTTT,TRBJ2-3,TRBV10-3,NA,NA
CASSQGRGTQYF,TGTGCCAGCAGCCAAGGACGGGGGACGCAGTATTTT,TRBJ2-3,TRBV25-1,NA,NA
CATSDPDGSYNEQFF,TGTGCCACCAGTGATCCGGACGGCTCCTACAATGAGCAGTTCTTC,TRBJ2-1,TRBV24-1,NA,NA
CATSDLQDGSYNEQFF,TGTGCCACCAGTGATTTACAGGACGGATCCTACAATGAGCAGTTCTTC,TRBJ2-1,TRBV24-1,few,NA
CASGPLTSGGANVNEQYF,TGTGCCAGCGGGCCTCTTACTAGCGGGGGGGCTAATGTTAACGAGCAGTACTTC,TRBJ2-7,TRBV6-1,many,TRBD2
CASSEPTAGNTIYF,TGTGCCAGCAGTGAACCCACGGCGGGAAACACCATATATTTT,TRBJ1-3,TRBV25-1,many,NA
CASSQRREGTEAFF,TGCGCCAGCAGCCAACGGAGGGAGGGGACTGAAGCTTTCTTT,TRBJ1-1,TRBV10-2,NA,NA
CASSQGGTGLYEQYF,TGCGCCAGCAGCCAAGGGGGGACAGGGCTGTACGAGCAGTACTTC,TRBJ2-7,TRBV4-1,many,TRBD1
CASSLTGGLDGANVLTF,TGTGCCAGCAGTTTGACAGGGGGCTTGGATGGGGCCAACGTCCTGACTTTC,TRBJ2-6,TRBV25-1,NA,TRBD1
CASSQGGTGFEAFF,TGCGCCAGCAGCCAAGGGGGGACAGGGTTTGAAGCTTTCTTT,TRBJ1-1,TRBV4-3,NA,TRBD1
CSALQGAGYTF,TGCAGTGCTCTACAGGGGGCTGGCTACACCTTC,TRBJ1-2,TRBV20-1,few,TRBD1
CSVITGGGSNQPQHF,TGCAGCGTAATAACAGGGGGCGGGAGCAATCAGCCCCAGCATTTT,TRBJ1-5,TRBV29-1,NA,TRBD1
CASSGGARDYEQYF,TGTGCCAGCAGTGGGGGGGCCAGAGACTACGAGCAGTACTTC,TRBJ2-7,TRBV25-1,NA,NA